This T cell receptor beta chain was observed in a study of blood T cell repertoires in COVID-19. At the level of the study: COVID-19 samples from acute and convalescent phases originated in the United States, Italy and Spain. Nucleic acid was either cDNA or gDNA, and it came from T cells, B-cell-depleted T cells, or PBMCs.

The repertoire was sequenced with immunoSEQ multiplex PCR; TCRdb's copy has only in-frame clones and lacks some. The data show some 200,000 clones, around 87% seen once. This clone was picked up one time. The CDR3 is 18 residues long. The ends were cut back, 5 bases at V and 5 bases at J, with 25 bases in the middle. Germline-derived CDR1 and CDR2 are LGHDT and YNNKEL (reference sequence). This TCR was sampled from a man aged 40-55 years with active or convalescent COVID-19. The sample was peripheral blood. The chain uses TRBV3-1 (or the pseudogene TRBV3-2) and TRBJ2-1; D is possibly TRBD2 (7 bases). The CDR3 DNA sequence: TGTGCCAGCAGCAAACAGGGCCCTCTCGGCGGGGGCCACAATGAGCAGTTCTTC. Protein product: CASSKQGPLGGGHNEQFF.